Given below is one T cell receptor (beta chain) in context. Repertoires were generated with immunoSEQ multiplex PCR, while TCRdb's copy carries only in-frame clones and drops some. The top ten hold about 4.1% of the sample, which has around 120,000 clones, under 90% seen once. The data belong to a study of T cell responses to AZD1222 COVID-19 vaccine. This CDR3 has 13 amino acids. The V gene end was trimmed by 5 bases and the J gene end by 13 bases; junction bases not matched to a gene: 9. Per the germline V gene, CDR1 is SNHLY and CDR2 is FYNNEI. This specimen consisted of peripheral blood, obtained on day 0 of AZD1222 vaccination. This TCR was recovered from an adult in good health. This chain joins TRBV2 and TRBJ2-5; TRBD2 aligns across 11 bases. The CDR3, as DNA: TGTGCCAGCAGTCCCGGACTAGCGGGCGGCGGGTACTTC. It specifies CASSPGLAGGGYF.